These T cell receptor beta chains were read from a single sample in a study of blood T cell repertoires in COVID-19. Produced via immunoSEQ multiplex PCR; TCRdb's table is partial and in-frame only. The repertoire has over 450,000 clones, 85% to 90% of them found once; the top ten carry roughly 8.3%. The material sequenced was peripheral blood. These receptors were collected from a woman in her fifties or sixties with COVID-19, enrolled during active disease. CDR3s include the opening cysteine and the closing phenylalanine or tryptophan. Each record gives: D gene, V gene, J gene, CDR3 DNA, CDR3 protein. D genes are given only for firm matches.

d_gene: .
v_gene: TRBV28
j_gene: TRBJ1-1
CDR3nt: TGTGCCAGCGCCTTGCCAGGGCCCCAGGGCACTGAAGCTTTCTTT
CDR3aa: CASALPGPQGTEAFF

d_gene: .
v_gene: TRBV6-6
j_gene: TRBJ2-3
CDR3nt: TGTGCCAGCAGGCTACAGGCCGGTTCATTGGATACGCAGTATTTT
CDR3aa: CASRLQAGSLDTQYF

d_gene: TRBD1
v_gene: TRBV30
j_gene: TRBJ1-2
CDR3nt: TGTGCCTGGAGATACAGGGGAAACTATGGCTACACCTTC
CDR3aa: CAWRYRGNYGYTF

d_gene: .
v_gene: TRBV6-5
j_gene: TRBJ1-2
CDR3nt: TGTGCCAGCGGGCCCCGACCTTATTATGGCTACACCTTC
CDR3aa: CASGPRPYYGYTF

d_gene: TRBD2
v_gene: TRBV27
j_gene: TRBJ2-2
CDR3nt: TGTGCCAGCAGTTTCAGCGGGGCCGTAGGGGAGCTGTTTTTT
CDR3aa: CASSFSGAVGELFF

d_gene: TRBD2
v_gene: TRBV24-1
j_gene: TRBJ2-3
CDR3nt: TGTGCCACCAGTGCAGACGGCGGGGGGGTCGCAGATACGCAGTATTTT
CDR3aa: CATSADGGGVADTQYF

d_gene: .
v_gene: TRBV15
j_gene: TRBJ1-1
CDR3nt: TGTGCCACCAGCGAGGGGAGGGGACCTCCCAGGGACACTGAAGCTTTCTTT
CDR3aa: CATSEGRGPPRDTEAFF

d_gene: .
v_gene: TRBV12-3/TRBV12-4
j_gene: TRBJ1-2
CDR3nt: TGTGCCAGCAGTTTAGGGAGAGGTGGCTACACCTTC
CDR3aa: CASSLGRGGYTF

d_gene: TRBD1
v_gene: TRBV19
j_gene: TRBJ1-2
CDR3nt: TGTGCCAGTAGTTTCCCATCTTACCGGACAGGGTTGGACTATGGCTACACCTTC
CDR3aa: CASSFPSYRTGLDYGYTF

d_gene: .
v_gene: TRBV12-3/TRBV12-4
j_gene: TRBJ1-2
CDR3nt: TGTGCCAGCAGTTTAGGGTCGGTAGCCTTCACCTTC
CDR3aa: CASSLGSVAFTF

d_gene: .
v_gene: TRBV20-1
j_gene: TRBJ2-7
CDR3nt: TGCAGTGCTAGTCTAACAGGGACCTACGAGCAGTACTTC
CDR3aa: CSASLTGTYEQYF

d_gene: TRBD1
v_gene: TRBV4-1
j_gene: TRBJ1-6
CDR3nt: TGCGCCAGCAGCCAAGGGGACAGGGGGTTAGGTTCACCCCTCCACTTT
CDR3aa: CASSQGDRGLGSPLHF

d_gene: .
v_gene: TRBV15
j_gene: TRBJ1-4
CDR3nt: TGTGCCACCAGCAGAGTCCAGGGGCTAAGTGAAAAACTGTTTTTT
CDR3aa: CATSRVQGLSEKLFF

d_gene: TRBD2
v_gene: TRBV5-5
j_gene: TRBJ2-7
CDR3nt: TGTGCCAGCAGCTTCTGGGGGGGATCCTACGAGCAGTACTTC
CDR3aa: CASSFWGGSYEQYF

d_gene: .
v_gene: TRBV2
j_gene: TRBJ1-4
CDR3nt: TGTGCCAGCAGTGAACTGGGGCTTGGTGAAAAACTGTTTTTT
CDR3aa: CASSELGLGEKLFF

d_gene: TRBD1
v_gene: TRBV6-5
j_gene: TRBJ1-2
CDR3nt: TGTGCCAGCAGTTACTCACCGGGACAGGGTGGCGGCTACACCTTC
CDR3aa: CASSYSPGQGGGYTF

d_gene: .
v_gene: TRBV19
j_gene: TRBJ2-1
CDR3nt: TGTGCCTCCAGAGGTTGGGGCCCGGGACTTTCCCACCTAGTCCCAATCTACAATGAGCAGTTCTTC
CDR3aa: CASRGWGPGLSHLVPIYNEQFF

d_gene: .
v_gene: TRBV5-5
j_gene: TRBJ2-1
CDR3nt: TGTGCCAGCAGCTTGGGACTAGTCACTAACAATGAGCAGTTCTTC
CDR3aa: CASSLGLVTNNEQFF

d_gene: .
v_gene: TRBV10-3
j_gene: TRBJ2-5
CDR3nt: TGTGCCACCTCCTTCTCAGAACAAGAGACCCAGTACTTC
CDR3aa: CATSFSEQETQYF

d_gene: TRBD1
v_gene: TRBV19
j_gene: TRBJ2-5
CDR3nt: TGTGCCAGTAGTAGCAACAACAGGGGGCGCAAAGAGACCCAGTACTTC
CDR3aa: CASSSNNRGRKETQYF